These 8 T cell receptor beta chains came from one sample sequenced in a study of shared clonotypes between healthy human individuals. This table comes from immunoSEQ multiplex PCR, and its TCRdb copy is limited to in-frame clones, with some not included. In the table there are about 1.5 million clones, 95% to 99% of which are singletons. Material: naive CD4+ T cells sorted from blood. Stated subset: CD45RA+ positively selected. The receptors were gathered from a man aged 25-45 years in good health.

In nucleotides, the CDR3 is TGTGCCAGCGTGGGGGGGCAGGGGCAAAACATTCAGTACTTC. Translated, it gives CASVGGQGQNIQYF. The V gene is TRBV2, the J gene TRBJ2-4, with a possible D match to TRBD2 (7 bases). The V gene's germline CDR1 is SNHLY and CDR2 FYNNEI. Trimming took 8 bases from V and 5 from J, leaving 16 bases between them. The CDR3 totals 14 residues.

The chain combines TRBV7-9 with TRBJ1-3, with 10 positions matching TRBD1. With V trimmed by 8 bases and J by 4 bases, 5 bases remained unmatched. The CDR3 is 14 residues long. Germline-derived CDR1 and CDR2 are SEHNR and FQNEAQ (reference sequence). CDR3 protein: CASRDRGDGNTIYF. CDR3 DNA sequence: TGTGCCAGCCGGGACAGGGGTGACGGAAACACCATATATTTT.

The chain uses TRBV15 and TRBJ1-1; 7 bases are shared with TRBD1. From germline, CDR1 is LNHNV and CDR2 YYDKDF (reference sequence). This CDR3 contains 16 residues. The ends lost 3 bases at V and 0 bases at J; junction bases unmatched: 7. CDR3 sequence reads: CATSSSGTVMNTEAFF. In DNA, the CDR3 is TGTGCCACCAGCAGCTCCGGGACAGTTATGAACACTGAAGCTTTCTTT. Looking up the rest from reference TRBV15 and TRBJ1-1 gives the full variable domain: DAMVIQNPRYQVTQFGKPVTLSCSQTLNHNVMYWYQQKSSQAPKLLFHYYDKDFNNEADTPDNFQSRRPNTSFCFLDIRSPGLGDTAMYLCATSSSGTVMNTEAFFGQGTRLTVV.

The chain is built from TRBV18 and TRBJ2-1; TRBD1 aligns across 9 bases. The CDR3 sequence is 16 residues long. The ends lost 0 bases at V and 7 bases at J; junction bases unmatched: 7. Germline-derived CDR1 and CDR2 are KGHSH and LQKENI. CDR3 sequence (DNA): TGTGCCAGCTCACCACCAAGCGGGACAGGGAAAAATGAGCAGTTCTTC. Its protein product is CASSPPSGTGKNEQFF.

V and J are TRBV29-1 and TRBJ2-2; 9 nucleotides agree with TRBD2. Trimming at V came to 5 bases and at J to 0 bases, leaving 1 base not matched to a gene. The CDR3 has 14 amino acids. Germline CDR1 SQVTM, CDR2 ANQGSEA. CDR3 amino acids: CSVSGRTNTGELFF. DNA for the CDR3: TGCAGCGTTAGCGGGAGGACGAACACCGGGGAGCTGTTTTTT.

The chain joins TRBV4-1 to TRBJ2-3; D not certain. Trimming took 0 bases from V and 2 from J, leaving 15 bases between them. The CDR3 extends over 17 amino acids. Germline values: CDR1 MGHRA, CDR2 YSYEKL. The DNA of the CDR3 is TGCGCCAGCAGCCAAGAAGAAGACTCTTCCTACACAGATACGCAGTATTTT. Translated, it gives CASSQEEDSSYTDTQYF.

The V call is TRBV7-2, the J call TRBJ2-7; D gene unclear. Trimming stripped 2 bases from V and 0 bases from J, with 17 bases between. CDR1 and CDR2 from the germline V gene are SGHTA and FQGNSA. The CDR3 has 17 amino acids. The CDR3 DNA reads as TGTGCCAGCAGCTTAAATTTGAATGGCCGAAGCTCCTACGAGCAGTACTTC. This encodes CASSLNLNGRSSYEQYF.

This chain connects TRBV11-2 to TRBJ2-3, with D perhaps being TRBD1 or TRBD2 (5 bases each). V lost 2 bases and J lost 0, with 15 bases in between. CDR3 length equals 17 residues. Germline assignment: CDR1 SGHAT and CDR2 FQNNGV. The CDR3 DNA reads as TGTGCCAGCAGCTTAACAGGACGGGGATCTAGCACAGATACGCAGTATTTT. Protein product: CASSLTGRGSSTDTQYF. Combining the CDR3 with reference TRBV11-2 and TRBJ2-3 gives the whole variable domain EAGVAQSPRYKIIEKRQSVAFWCNPISGHATLYWYQQILGQGPKLLIQFQNNGVVDDSQLPKDRFSAERLKGVDSTLKIQPAKLEDSAVYLCASSLTGRGSSTDTQYFGPGTRLTVL.